These T cell receptor beta chains were read from a single sample in a study of blood T cell repertoires in COVID-19. TCRdb's copy holds only in-frame clones and misses some; the assay was immunoSEQ multiplex PCR. The sample carries 150,000 to 180,000 clones, over 65% recorded once. Sample: peripheral blood. Source of these receptors: an elderly man with acute or convalescent COVID-19. The CDR3 runs from the conserved cysteine through the conserved F or W. D genes are given only for firm matches.

cdr3_aa j_call v_call d_call
CASSLGLDPTYEQYF TRBJ2-7 TRBV7-2 TRBD2
CATSEAGTGYQPQHF TRBJ1-5 TRBV24-1 TRBD1
CASSPGASVTEAFF TRBJ1-1 TRBV3-1/TRBV3-2 -
CASSSSRIYSYEQYF TRBJ2-7 TRBV7-2 -
CASPPTGGSGGNYGYTF TRBJ1-2 TRBV21-1 -
CASSAATEYNEQFF TRBJ2-1 TRBV9 -
CATQDGDTGELFF TRBJ2-2 TRBV5-1 -
CASSQGGGNTDTQYF TRBJ2-3 TRBV3-1/TRBV3-2 -
CASSLGGGQETQYF TRBJ2-5 TRBV11-3 TRBD2
CASSQGANYRGRGGYTF TRBJ1-2 TRBV3-1/TRBV3-2 TRBD1
CASSVPGQNTEAFF TRBJ1-1 TRBV5-5 -
CASSEPWTGFEETQYF TRBJ2-5 TRBV6-1 TRBD1
CASSRDREETQYF TRBJ2-5 TRBV5-1 TRBD1
CASSLNQGYGELFF TRBJ2-2 TRBV5-1 -
CATGGGSGRKVGTGELFF TRBJ2-2 TRBV10-3 TRBD2
CASSQDGTGGNEQFF TRBJ2-1 TRBV4-3 TRBD1
CASSHEVLAGVDSPLHF TRBJ1-6 TRBV3-1/TRBV3-2 -
CASSLRTGPSYNEQFF TRBJ2-1 TRBV18 TRBD1
CASSIEGRWSEHGQFF TRBJ2-1 TRBV19 -
CASSNRVPDTQYF TRBJ2-3 TRBV12-3/TRBV12-4 -
CASSLLANGETQYF TRBJ2-5 TRBV7-9 -
CASSQDQDTQYF TRBJ2-3 TRBV3-1/TRBV3-2 -
CAKRKTGRDTGELFF TRBJ2-2 TRBV30 TRBD1
CASSEATGVWTDQPQHF TRBJ1-5 TRBV2 -
CATGTDQETQYF TRBJ2-5 TRBV6-5 TRBD1
CASSLRAGGTDTQYF TRBJ2-3 TRBV11-3 TRBD2
CASSLVSGYEKLFF TRBJ1-4 TRBV7-9 -
CASSPGGLAGSYEQYF TRBJ2-7 TRBV7-8 -
CASSPGQGVHEQYF TRBJ2-7 TRBV5-1 TRBD1
CASSRTEGRTEAFF TRBJ1-1 TRBV3-1/TRBV3-2 -
CASSTLTGGRYFGTEAFF TRBJ1-1 TRBV19 TRBD1
CASSQASGAGGNGYTF TRBJ1-2 TRBV4-3 TRBD1
CAWSGVGSPLHF TRBJ1-6 TRBV30 -
CASSDLEVPGNIQYF TRBJ2-4 TRBV3-1/TRBV3-2 -
CASSQAQEAFF TRBJ1-1 TRBV19 -
CASSYGGGGSYNEQFF TRBJ2-1 TRBV6-6 TRBD2
CASSSWQGATDTQYF TRBJ2-3 TRBV28 TRBD1
CASSLQGADTQYF TRBJ2-3 TRBV7-2 TRBD1
CAWSEQGNEQYF TRBJ2-7 TRBV30 TRBD1
CASSEPSGIGERSYTF TRBJ1-2 TRBV25-1 -
CASSPRTGGYEQYF TRBJ2-7 TRBV27 TRBD1
CASSQTTGTQYF TRBJ2-3 TRBV14 -
CSVASGTGNQPQHF TRBJ1-5 TRBV29-1 TRBD1
CASNLAGGTGELFF TRBJ2-2 TRBV7-2 TRBD2
CASSRTGEAGELFF TRBJ2-2 TRBV28 TRBD1
CASTARGGLLNTEAFF TRBJ1-1 TRBV11-2 -
CASSPTAVDYGYTF TRBJ1-2 TRBV18 -
CASSLASGQETQYF TRBJ2-5 TRBV5-4 TRBD2
CASSQETGSNYGYTF TRBJ1-2 TRBV4-3 -
CASSQDGSGHPRRETQYF TRBJ2-5 TRBV3-1/TRBV3-2 -
CASSPSGGRRSYNSPLHF TRBJ1-6 TRBV11-3 -
CASSLAVSGSGEAFF TRBJ1-1 TRBV5-1 -
CASSPGLQETQYF TRBJ2-5 TRBV7-7 -
CASRGQGGTEAFF TRBJ1-1 TRBV3-1/TRBV3-2 TRBD1